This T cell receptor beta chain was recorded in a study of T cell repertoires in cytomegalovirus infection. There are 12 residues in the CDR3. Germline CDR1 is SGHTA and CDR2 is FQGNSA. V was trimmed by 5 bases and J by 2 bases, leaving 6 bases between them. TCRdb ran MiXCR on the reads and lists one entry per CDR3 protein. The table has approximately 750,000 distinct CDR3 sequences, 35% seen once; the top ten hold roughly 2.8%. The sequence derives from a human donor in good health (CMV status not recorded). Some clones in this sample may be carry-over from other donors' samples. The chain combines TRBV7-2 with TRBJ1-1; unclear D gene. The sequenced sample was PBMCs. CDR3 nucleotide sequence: TGTGCCAGCAGCCTTTTTAACACTGAAGCTTTCTTT. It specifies CASSLFNTEAFF.